This is a list of T cell receptor beta chains from one sample in a study of early stage breast cancer tumors. The protocol was immunoSEQ multiplex PCR, while the TCRdb copy is restricted to in-frame clones and leaves out a portion. The table lists approximately 70,000 clones, around 80% of them singletons. The sequenced sample was blood. The source of these receptors is a person aged 40-50 years with breast cancer. Both conserved end residues are part of each CDR3. A D gene is named only where the DNA matches it firmly. Only part of the rows carry a size: once, few, many, or a class if the clone is expanded.

V gene	J gene	clone size	D gene	CDR3 DNA	CDR3 protein
TRBV14	TRBJ2-1	.	TRBD2	TGTGCCAGCAGCCAACTGAAGGGGAGGGATGAGCAGTTCTTC	CASSQLKGRDEQFF
TRBV28	TRBJ2-2	.	TRBD2	TGTGCCAGCTTTGCGGGAGTTAACACCGGGGAGCTGTTTTTT	CASFAGVNTGELFF
TRBV9	TRBJ2-1	.	TRBD2	TGTGCCAGCAGCGATCCCGGGACTAGCGGGTTTGGGGTCGTCTACAATGAGCAGTTCTTC	CASSDPGTSGFGVVYNEQFF
TRBV7-9	TRBJ2-3	few	TRBD1	TGTGCCAGCAGCTTCCGGGACAGGGGGCGTCGACGCACAGATACGCAGTATTTT	CASSFRDRGRRRTDTQYF
TRBV5-4	TRBJ1-1	.	TRBD1	TGTGCCAGCAGCCCCGGGACAGAAGCTGAAGCTTTCTTT	CASSPGTEAEAFF
TRBV11-2	TRBJ2-6	once	.	TGTGCCAGCAGTCGTATCTCTGGGGCCAACGTCCTGACTTTC	CASSRISGANVLTF
TRBV15	TRBJ1-4	.	.	TGTGCCACCAGCAGAGATAACGGGGCAACTAATGAAAAACTGTTTTTT	CATSRDNGATNEKLFF
TRBV19	TRBJ1-5	.	.	TGTGCCAGTAGTATCTCCACAAGCAATCAGCCCCAGCATTTT	CASSISTSNQPQHF
TRBV19	TRBJ1-1	.	.	TGTGCCAGCAGACAGTTTCCCACTGAAGCTTTCTTT	CASRQFPTEAFF
TRBV28	TRBJ1-1	once	.	TGTGCCAGCAGCCCGGGGGGCATGAACACTGAAGCTTTCTTT	CASSPGGMNTEAFF
TRBV28	TRBJ1-2	.	.	TGTGCCAGCAGTTCTACAGGGATCTATGGCTACACCTTC	CASSSTGIYGYTF
TRBV19	TRBJ2-3	.	TRBD1	TGTGCCAGTAGTATAGACGGACAGGGAGCAGCAGATACGCAGTATTTT	CASSIDGQGAADTQYF
TRBV28	TRBJ1-1	few	.	TGTGCCAGCAGTTCCTGGGGTGGAGAAGCTTTCTTT	CASSSWGGEAFF
TRBV5-5	TRBJ2-7	.	.	TGTGCCAGCAGGTTGACAAGTCAATATTCCTACGAGCAGTACTTC	CASRLTSQYSYEQYF
TRBV5-5	TRBJ1-2	.	.	TGTGCCAGCAGCTTAATGGGTAACTATGGCTACACCTTC	CASSLMGNYGYTF
TRBV6-5	TRBJ1-2	.	.	TGTGCCAGCGGTAAAACAGGGAACTATGGCTACACCTTC	CASGKTGNYGYTF
TRBV5-4	TRBJ2-1	.	.	TGTGCCAGCAGCTTGGCCCCTGGAGCGGAGCAGTTCTTC	CASSLAPGAEQFF
TRBV5-1	TRBJ1-2	.	.	TGCGCCAGCAGCCCTCGACAGGACGCCGATGGCTACACCTTC	CASSPRQDADGYTF
TRBV28	TRBJ2-7	.	TRBD2	TGTGCCAGCAGCCCCCGACAGGGACTAGCGGAATCCTACGAGCAGTACTTC	CASSPRQGLAESYEQYF
TRBV19	TRBJ1-5	.	.	TGTGCCAGTAGTATAGTGGGCGGACCCTATAGCAATCAGCCCCAGCATTTT	CASSIVGGPYSNQPQHF
TRBV9	TRBJ2-5	.	TRBD2	TGTGCCAGCAGCGTAGAGAGCCTAGCGGGGAGTGAGACCCAGTACTTC	CASSVESLAGSETQYF
TRBV29-1	TRBJ1-2	.	TRBD1	TGCAGCGTTGCGGGGACAGGGGGAACTAACTATGGCTACACCTTC	CSVAGTGGTNYGYTF
TRBV6-1	TRBJ2-7	.	TRBD1	TGTGCCAGCAGTGCCTCCGGGACAGGGTCACGCGAGCAGTACTTC	CASSASGTGSREQYF
TRBV2	TRBJ1-4	.	.	TGTGCCAGCAGTGCTGAGGGCGTCTTGACATCCGAACTGTTTTTT	CASSAEGVLTSELFF
TRBV10-1	TRBJ1-5	.	.	TGCGCCAGCAGTGAACCACAGGGCCCGCGTCAGCCCCAGCATTTT	CASSEPQGPRQPQHF
TRBV27	TRBJ1-5	few	TRBD1	TGTGCCAGCAGTTTATCTTGGTACAGGGGCAGGCAGCCCCAGCATTTT	CASSLSWYRGRQPQHF
TRBV6-4	TRBJ1-1	.	.	TGTGCCAGCAGTGACTCCCCTTCAGGGGCCAGAATGAACACTGAAGCTTTCTTT	CASSDSPSGARMNTEAFF
TRBV6-1	TRBJ2-3	few	TRBD2	TGTGCCAGCAGTGAAGCTAGCGGGAGCCCAGATACGCAGTATTTT	CASSEASGSPDTQYF
TRBV28	TRBJ1-2	.	TRBD1	TGTGCCAGCAGGATCCTCGGACAGGGAAACTATGGCTACACCTTC	CASRILGQGNYGYTF
TRBV10-3	TRBJ2-3	.	.	TGTGCCATCAGTGAGATCCGGACGGCTAGCACAGATACGCAGTATTTT	CAISEIRTASTDTQYF
TRBV18	TRBJ1-4	.	.	TGTGCCAGCTCTCCCCCGGCCGCAACTAATGAAAAACTGTTTTTT	CASSPPAATNEKLFF
TRBV7-3	TRBJ2-2	.	TRBD1	TGTGCCAGCTACAGGGGAAGAGACCCGAACACCGGGGAGCTGTTTTTT	CASYRGRDPNTGELFF
TRBV6-1	TRBJ2-1	.	TRBD1	TGTGCCAGCAGTGAAGCCAGGACAGGCAGAAATGAGCAGTTCTTC	CASSEARTGRNEQFF
TRBV14	TRBJ1-3	.	.	TGTGCCAGCAGCCATGGTGCTGGAAACACCATATATTTT	CASSHGAGNTIYF
TRBV19	TRBJ2-6	.	.	TGTGCCAGTAGTATTGGTAGCTCTGAGGCCAACGTCCTGACTTTC	CASSIGSSEANVLTF
TRBV19	TRBJ2-7	.	.	TGTGCCAGTAGTATCGTCACAGAGGCGGACTACGAGCAGTACTTC	CASSIVTEADYEQYF
TRBV27	TRBJ1-4	.	.	TGTGCCAGCAGTTTTACGGGTTGGGCAACTAATGAAAAACTGTTTTTT	CASSFTGWATNEKLFF
TRBV14	TRBJ2-7	few	.	TGTGCCAGCAGCGCGGGTTTCCTGGAGCAGTACTTC	CASSAGFLEQYF
TRBV19	TRBJ1-1	.	TRBD1	TGTGCCAGTAGTATAGGGGGGACAGGGGGCACTGAAGCTTTCTTT	CASSIGGTGGTEAFF
TRBV19	TRBJ1-1	once	.	TGTGCCAGTAGTATTGGGGGCAGGAACACTGAAGCTTTCTTT	CASSIGGRNTEAFF
TRBV19	TRBJ1-4	.	TRBD1	TGTGCCAGTAACGGGCAGGGGGAGGAAAAACTGTTTTTT	CASNGQGEEKLFF
TRBV27	TRBJ2-7	.	.	TGTGCCAGCAGTTTATTATCGGGACCATTCTACGAGCAGTACTTC	CASSLLSGPFYEQYF